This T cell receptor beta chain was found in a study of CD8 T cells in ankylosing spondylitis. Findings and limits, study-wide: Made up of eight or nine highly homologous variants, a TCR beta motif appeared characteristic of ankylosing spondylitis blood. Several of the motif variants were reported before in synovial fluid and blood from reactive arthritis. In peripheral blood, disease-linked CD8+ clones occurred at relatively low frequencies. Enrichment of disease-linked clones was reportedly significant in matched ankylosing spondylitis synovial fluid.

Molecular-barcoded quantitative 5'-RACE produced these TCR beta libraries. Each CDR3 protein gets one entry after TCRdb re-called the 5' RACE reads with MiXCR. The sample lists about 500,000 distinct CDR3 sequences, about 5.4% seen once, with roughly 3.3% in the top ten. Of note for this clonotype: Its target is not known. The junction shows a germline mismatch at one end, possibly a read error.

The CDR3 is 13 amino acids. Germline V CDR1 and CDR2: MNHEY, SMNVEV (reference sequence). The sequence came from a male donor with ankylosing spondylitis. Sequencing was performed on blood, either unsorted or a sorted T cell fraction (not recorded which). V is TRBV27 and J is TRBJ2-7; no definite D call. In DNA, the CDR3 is TGTGCCAGCAGTTTATCGGGCTCCAACGAGCAGTACTTC. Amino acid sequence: CASSLSGSNEQYF.